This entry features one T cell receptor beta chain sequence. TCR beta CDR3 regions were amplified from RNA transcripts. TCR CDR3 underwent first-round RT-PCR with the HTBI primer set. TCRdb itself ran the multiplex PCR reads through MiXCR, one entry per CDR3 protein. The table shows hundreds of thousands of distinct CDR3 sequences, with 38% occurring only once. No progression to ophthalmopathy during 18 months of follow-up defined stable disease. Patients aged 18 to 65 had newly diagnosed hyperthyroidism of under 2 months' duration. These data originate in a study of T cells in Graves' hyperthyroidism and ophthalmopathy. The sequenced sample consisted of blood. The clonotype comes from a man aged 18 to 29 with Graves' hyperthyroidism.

The CDR3, as DNA: TGTGCCAGCAGGGATACAGGGGGATACGAGCAGTACTTC. Protein product: CASRDTGGYEQYF. This chain connects TRBV6-1 to TRBJ2-7; 8 bases agree with TRBD1. The V segment lost 6 bases and the J segment 4 bases; nucleotides outside the gene matches: 5. Germline V lookup: CDR1 MNHNS, CDR2 SASEGT. This CDR3 is 13 amino acids long.